The source of this T cell receptor (beta chain) is a study of T cells in Graves' hyperthyroidism and ophthalmopathy. Study information: Peripheral blood specimens were obtained at initial diagnosis, prior to any treatment.

Disease duration was under 3 months in the ophthalmopathy patients, who also had a Clinical Activity Score of at least 3 and a NOSPECS grade of at least 4. A patient was excluded if there was uncontrolled infection, other autoimmune disease, pregnancy or lactation. TCR beta CDR3 sequences were amplified from RNA transcripts. Using the HTBI primer set, a first-round RT-PCR was run on the TCR CDR3. TCRdb recomputed calls from the multiplex PCR reads with MiXCR, one row per CDR3 protein. The sample carries about 58,000 distinct CDR3 sequences, just under 50% recorded once. Worth noting for this clonotype: Its antigen is unidentified.

Study conclusions and caveats: Ophthalmopathy cases were set apart from stable hyperthyroidism by a 13 V-J model.

This TCR was sampled from a woman aged 30 to 39 with Graves' ophthalmopathy. Sequences were obtained from blood.

The CDR3 DNA is TGTGCCAGTAGTAGGGCGACAGGCTCTGGAAACACCTTC. It is translated as CASSRATGSGNTF. J is TRBJ1-2 and V is TRBV19, with D possibly being TRBD1 (6 bases). V lost 4 bases and J lost 12, with 18 bases in between. The CDR3 contains 13 residues. Germline CDR1 LNHDA, CDR2 SQIVND (reference sequence).